This T cell receptor (beta chain) was sequenced for a study of cytomegalovirus exposure and HLA in healthy donors. Study-wide findings and caveats: Within the 120 or so validation repertoires, first-cohort TCR clusters tended to co-occur, according to a later analysis. Rarity characterized most TCR sequences, yet some public TCRs appeared in many donors. The authors enumerated over 150 TCR beta chains as linked to cytomegalovirus.

V lost 0 bases, J lost 9 bases, and 9 bases lay in between. Germline CDR1 and CDR2: MNHEY and SMNVEV (reference sequence). This CDR3 has 13 amino acids. The table came from immunoSEQ multiplex PCR; TCRdb's copy has only in-frame clones and leaves some out. The sample has 120,000 or so clones; approximately 89% are singletons. Of note for this clone: What it binds is unknown.

The sequencing sample was made of PBMCs. This chain uses TRBV27 with TRBJ2-1; D remains unclear. This TCR came from a young woman in good health and CMV-seronegative. CDR3 sequence: CASSLSPLSEQFF. CDR3 DNA: TGTGCCAGCAGTTTATCACCCCTAAGTGAGCAGTTCTTC.